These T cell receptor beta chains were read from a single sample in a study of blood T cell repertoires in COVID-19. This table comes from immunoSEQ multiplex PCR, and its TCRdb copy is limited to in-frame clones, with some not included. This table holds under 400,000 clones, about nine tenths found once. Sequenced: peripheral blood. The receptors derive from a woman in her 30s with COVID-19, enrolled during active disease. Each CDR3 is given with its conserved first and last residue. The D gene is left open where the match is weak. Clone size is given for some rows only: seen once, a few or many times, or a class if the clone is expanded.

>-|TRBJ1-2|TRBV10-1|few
TGCGCCAGCAGTGATACAGCTAACTATGGCTACACCTTC
CASSDTANYGYTF
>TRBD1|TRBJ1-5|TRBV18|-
TGTGCCAGCTCAGGCTTCGGACAGGGGAGCAATCAGCCCCAGCATTTT
CASSGFGQGSNQPQHF
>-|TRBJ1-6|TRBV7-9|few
TGTGCCAGCAGCCCCCGGGAAGGGTCCTATAATTCACCCCTCCACTTT
CASSPREGSYNSPLHF
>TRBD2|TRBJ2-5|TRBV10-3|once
TGTGCCATCAGTGAGCTTATCGGGGGGGAGACCCAGTACTTC
CAISELIGGETQYF
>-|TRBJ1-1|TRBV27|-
TGTGCCAGCAGTTTATCGTCAGGAAGCTGGACTGAAGCTTTCTTT
CASSLSSGSWTEAFF
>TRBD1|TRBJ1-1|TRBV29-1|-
TGCAGCGCCCTCGGACAGGGATTGGACACTGAAGCTTTCTTT
CSALGQGLDTEAFF
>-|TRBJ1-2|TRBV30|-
TGTGCCTGGAGTGTTCAACAGCTCTATGGCTACACCTTC
CAWSVQQLYGYTF
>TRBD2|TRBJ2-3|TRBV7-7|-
TGTGCTAGCAGCCCCCGACTAGCGGGGATTAGCACAGATACGCAGTATTTT
CASSPRLAGISTDTQYF
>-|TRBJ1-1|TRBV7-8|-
TGTGCCAGCACGACAGGCACTGAAGCTTTCTTT
CASTTGTEAFF
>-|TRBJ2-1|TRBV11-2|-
TGTGCCAGCAGAAATCCGCGGGACAGCTCCTACAATGAGCAGTTCTTC
CASRNPRDSSYNEQFF
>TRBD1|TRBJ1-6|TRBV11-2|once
TGTGCCAGCAGCTACGACAGGGTTCTAAGGGATTCACCCCTCCACTTT
CASSYDRVLRDSPLHF
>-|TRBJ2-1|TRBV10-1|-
TGCGCCAGCAGTGAACTGGAGGGAGATGAGCAGTTCTTC
CASSELEGDEQFF
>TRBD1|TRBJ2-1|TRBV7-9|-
TGTGCCAGCAGCTCCGAGACAGGGGGTGATTATGAGCAGTTCTTC
CASSSETGGDYEQFF
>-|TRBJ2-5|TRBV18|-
TGTGCCAGCTCACCCACCCAGGGGTGGGGCAAGGGGACCCAGTACTTC
CASSPTQGWGKGTQYF
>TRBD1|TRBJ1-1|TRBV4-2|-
TGTGCCAGCAGCCGGGCCCAGGGGGGATTTGTGAACACTGAAGCTTTCTTT
CASSRAQGGFVNTEAFF
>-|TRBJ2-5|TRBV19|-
TGTGCCAGTAAGGACGGGGGGCCCCAAGAGACCCAGTACTTC
CASKDGGPQETQYF
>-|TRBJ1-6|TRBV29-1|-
TGCAGCGTTGAAGAATGTGGGCAGGGGAGTGTGGAATCACCCCTCCACTTT
CSVEECGQGSVESPLHF
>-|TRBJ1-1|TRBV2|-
TGTGCCAGCAGTGAGGGTGCGGGATCGGCTTTCTTT
CASSEGAGSAFF
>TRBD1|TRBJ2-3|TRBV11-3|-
TGTGCCAGCAGCAGAGGGGACAGGGAGGCCTTAACAGATACGCAGTATTTT
CASSRGDREALTDTQYF
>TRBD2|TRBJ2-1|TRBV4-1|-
TGCGCCAGCAGCCAAGTGCAACTAGCGGGGGGGGATGAGCAGTTCTTC
CASSQVQLAGGDEQFF
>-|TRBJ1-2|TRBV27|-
TGTGCCAGCAGTTTAAACAGGGTCTATGGCTACACCTTC
CASSLNRVYGYTF
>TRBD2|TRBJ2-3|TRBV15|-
TGTGCCACCAGCAGAGGTGGGGCGGGGGGCACAGATACGCAGTATTTT
CATSRGGAGGTDTQYF
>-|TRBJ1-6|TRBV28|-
TGTGCCAGCAAGAGACAGTCGGGAGTGTGGTCACCCCTCCACTTT
CASKRQSGVWSPLHF
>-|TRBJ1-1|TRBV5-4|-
TGTGCCAGCAGCACAACCTTGAACACTGAAGCTTTCTTT
CASSTTLNTEAFF
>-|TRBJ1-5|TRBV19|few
TGTGCCAGTAGCCTCGGGGGCAGGGGAGGGAAGCCCCAGCATTTT
CASSLGGRGGKPQHF
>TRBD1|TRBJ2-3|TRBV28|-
TGTGCCAGCAGTATCCGGGACAGGGCGAAAGAATCGCAGTATTTT
CASSIRDRAKESQYF
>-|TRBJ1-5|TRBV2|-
TGTGCCAGCACCAGGGATCTGAATCAGCCCCAGCATTTT
CASTRDLNQPQHF
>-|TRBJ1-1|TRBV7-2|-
TGTGCCAGCAGCTTGGTACAGGCGGACACTGAAGCTTTCTTT
CASSLVQADTEAFF
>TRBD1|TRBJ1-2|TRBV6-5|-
TGTGCCAGCAGGGTAGGAGTAACAGGGGGCGCGGGCTACACCTTC
CASRVGVTGGAGYTF
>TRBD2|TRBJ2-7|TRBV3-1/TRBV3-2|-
TGTGCCAGCAGCCAAGATTTCCCGGGGGGAACCTACGAGCAGTACTTC
CASSQDFPGGTYEQYF
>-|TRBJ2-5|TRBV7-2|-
TGTGCCAGCAGCTTTAGGACTCTAGGCACGGAGACCCAGTACTTC
CASSFRTLGTETQYF
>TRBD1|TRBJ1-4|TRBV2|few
TGTGCCAGCTTGGCTGGACAGGGAGTCAGTGAAAAACTGTTTTTT
CASLAGQGVSEKLFF
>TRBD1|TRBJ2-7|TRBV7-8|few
TGTGCCAGCAGCTCCGGGACAGGGTTCTACGAGCAGTACTTC
CASSSGTGFYEQYF
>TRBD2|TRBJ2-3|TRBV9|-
TGTGCCAGCAGCGGTAGCGGGACCACAGATACGCAGTATTTT
CASSGSGTTDTQYF
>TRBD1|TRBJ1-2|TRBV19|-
TGTGCCAGTAGTCCCGGGACAGGGGATGGCTACACCTTC
CASSPGTGDGYTF
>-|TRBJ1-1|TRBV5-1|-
TGCGCCAGCAAGGAGGGCGCGAACACTGAAGCTTTCTTT
CASKEGANTEAFF
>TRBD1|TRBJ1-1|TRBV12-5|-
TGTGCTAGTGGTGCAAACAGGGGGCAGGGCACTGAAGCTTTCTTT
CASGANRGQGTEAFF
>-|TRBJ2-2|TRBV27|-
TGTGCCAGCAGTTTATCTGGGAGCTCCGGGGAGCTGTTTTTT
CASSLSGSSGELFF
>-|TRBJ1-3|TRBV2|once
TGTGCCAGCAGTGTTGGCCGTCCAGCTGGAAACACCATATATTTT
CASSVGRPAGNTIYF
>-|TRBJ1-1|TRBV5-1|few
TGCGCCAGCAGCTTGGTTCCAGGGCGGAACACTGAAGCTTTCTTT
CASSLVPGRNTEAFF
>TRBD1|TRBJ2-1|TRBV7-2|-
TGTGCCAGCAGCTTAGCCGGGACAGCCAATGAGCAGTTCTTC
CASSLAGTANEQFF
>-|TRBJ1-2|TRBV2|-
TGTGCCAGCAGTGAGTCAGGGGCTTTTGGCTACACCTTC
CASSESGAFGYTF
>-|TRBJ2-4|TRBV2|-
TGTGCCAGCAAGAGCTCCCCAGGGCTAGCCAAAAACATTCAGTACTTC
CASKSSPGLAKNIQYF
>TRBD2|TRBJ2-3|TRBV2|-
TGTGCCAGCAGCGTTAGCGGGGCCCCAGATACGCAGTATTTT
CASSVSGAPDTQYF
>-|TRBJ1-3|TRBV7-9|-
TGTGCCAGCAGCCACCAGACGGGAATCCGAAGCCCCTCTGGAAACACCATATATTTT
CASSHQTGIRSPSGNTIYF
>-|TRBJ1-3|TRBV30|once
TGTGCCTGGAGTGTAGGGAGCTCTGGAAACACCATATATTTT
CAWSVGSSGNTIYF
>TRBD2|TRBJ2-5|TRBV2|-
TGTGCCAGCGCGTCCCCAAGCGGGGGCGGGGGGACCCAGTACTTC
CASASPSGGGGTQYF
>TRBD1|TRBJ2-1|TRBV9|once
TGTGCCAGCACCACCGGGGACAGGGATTACAATGAGCAGTTCTTC
CASTTGDRDYNEQFF
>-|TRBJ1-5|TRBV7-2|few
TGTGCCAGCAGCCCTTTTGATCAGCCCCAGCATTTT
CASSPFDQPQHF
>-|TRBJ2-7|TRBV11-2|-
TGTGCCAGCAGTTCGTATCCGGGACACCGGCTTATTCTCGAGCAGTACTTC
CASSSYPGHRLILEQYF
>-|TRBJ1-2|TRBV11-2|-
TGTGCCAGCAGCTTAGCCCCCCAGGGGCAGATCGGCTACACCTTC
CASSLAPQGQIGYTF
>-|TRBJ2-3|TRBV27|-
TGTGCCAGCAGTTCCTACACAGATACGCAGTATTTT
CASSSYTDTQYF
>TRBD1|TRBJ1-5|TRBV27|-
TGTGCCAGCAGTTTCCGGACAGGGAGGAATCAGCCCCAGCATTTT
CASSFRTGRNQPQHF
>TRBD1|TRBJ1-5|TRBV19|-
TGTGCCAGTAGTTTGGGACAGCGCCATCAGCCCCAGCATTTT
CASSLGQRHQPQHF
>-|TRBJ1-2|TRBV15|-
TGTGCCACCAGCAGAGATCGAGGGAGCGGTGGCTACACCTTC
CATSRDRGSGGYTF